This TCR beta chain was identified in a study of CD8+CD57+ T cells in acquired aplastic anemia. Across the whole study: Mean yield of DNA from sorted CD4+ and CD8+ cells was roughly 3.4 ug. As sequenced from healthy donors, CD4+ cells averaged about 11 million reads.

The study, taken as a whole, reports: Common to patients and controls were twenty-nine CD8+ CDR3 sequences.

This clonotype was detected a few times. Its antigen remains unknown. One base away lies a much larger clone, so this may be a sequencing read error. Genomic DNA, serving as template, underwent TCR beta VDJ and CDR3 profiling. MiXCR was run by TCRdb on the reads, yielding one entry per CDR3 protein. The profile shows tens of thousands of distinct CDR3 sequences, around 44% of them singletons. This clonotype was obtained from a human donor in good health, serving as a control. The sequencing input was sorted CD4+, CD8+, or CD8+CD57+ T cells (not recorded which) from PBMCs.

CDR3 nucleotide sequence: TGTGCCGGACAGGGATCCCCCTACGAGCAGTACTTC. It is translated as CAGQGSPYEQYF. The chain combines TRBV7-9 with TRBJ2-7, with 8 nucleotides matching TRBD1. CDR1 and CDR2 (germline): SEHNR, FQNEAQ (reference sequence). The CDR3 extends over 12 amino acids. V shed 11 bases and J 2 bases; nucleotides not matched to a gene: 5.